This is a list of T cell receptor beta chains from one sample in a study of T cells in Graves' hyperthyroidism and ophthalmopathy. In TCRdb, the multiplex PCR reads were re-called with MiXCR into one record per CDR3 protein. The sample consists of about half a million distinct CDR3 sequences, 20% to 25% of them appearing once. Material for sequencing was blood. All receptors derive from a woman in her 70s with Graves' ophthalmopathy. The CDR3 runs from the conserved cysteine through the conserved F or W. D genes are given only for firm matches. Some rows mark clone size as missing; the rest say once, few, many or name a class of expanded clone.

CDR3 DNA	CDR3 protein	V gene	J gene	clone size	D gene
TGTGCCAGCAGCAGGGGCCCCGGGGAGCTGTTTTTT	CASSRGPGELFF	TRBV12-3/TRBV12-4	TRBJ2-2	many	.
TGTGCCAGCACCCCGGACAGGGGGTTTCTGAACACAGATACGCAGTATTTT	CASTPDRGFLNTDTQYF	TRBV27	TRBJ2-3	few	TRBD1
TGTGCCTGTAAGGGGCAGGGCCACGAGCAGTACTTC	CACKGQGHEQYF	TRBV30	TRBJ2-7	few	.
TGTGCCAGCATGGACAGGGGCGTCCGCTGGAGCTACACCTTC	CASMDRGVRWSYTF	TRBV6-5	TRBJ1-2	many	TRBD1
TGTGCCAGCAGCTTAAGACAGGGGGCCCCTTCGACCCCTTACGAGCAGTACTTC	CASSLRQGAPSTPYEQYF	TRBV7-2	TRBJ2-7	.	TRBD1
TGCAGTGCGCTTCCTTGGGATGGCTATGGCTACACCTTC	CSALPWDGYGYTF	TRBV20-1	TRBJ1-2	few	.
TGTGCCAGCAGCTTGGACAGGGTAGGGGGAAACACTGAAGCTTTCTTT	CASSLDRVGGNTEAFF	TRBV7-3	TRBJ1-1	.	TRBD1
TGTGCCATCAGCCCACTAGCGGGGAACACCGGGGAGCTGTTTTTT	CAISPLAGNTGELFF	TRBV10-3	TRBJ2-2	.	TRBD2
TGTGCCAGCAGCTTAGAGGCAGGGGACCCGTACGAGCAGTACTTC	CASSLEAGDPYEQYF	TRBV7-9	TRBJ2-7	few	.
TGTGCCAGCAGTTTACCGGGACAGGGAGATAACATTCAGTACTTC	CASSLPGQGDNIQYF	TRBV28	TRBJ2-4	.	TRBD1
TGTGCCTGGAGGTCACAGGGAACATATGGCTACACCTTC	CAWRSQGTYGYTF	TRBV30	TRBJ1-2	many	.
TGTGCCATCAGTGATTTCTTGAAGGGGTTCGCGCAGTACTTC	CAISDFLKGFAQYF	TRBV10-3	TRBJ2-7	few	.
TGTGCCAGCAGCTCGGGACTTAGCGAAGAGACCCAGTACTTC	CASSSGLSEETQYF	TRBV11-2	TRBJ2-5	many	.
TGTGCCAGCAGTTACGCAACAGCGGGCCGGGGGGAGCTGTTTTTT	CASSYATAGRGELFF	TRBV6-2/TRBV6-3	TRBJ2-2	few	.
TGTGCCTGGAGATGGACTAGCGGGAGAACCGGGGAGCTGTTTTTT	CAWRWTSGRTGELFF	TRBV30	TRBJ2-2	.	TRBD2
TGTGCCAGTAGAACCGGGACTACCTACAATGAGCAGTTCTTC	CASRTGTTYNEQFF	TRBV19	TRBJ2-1	.	TRBD2
TGTGCCACCAGCAGAGATCAGTGGACCCAGTACTTC	CATSRDQWTQYF	TRBV15	TRBJ2-5	.	.
TGTGCCAGCAGCCGGGCCCGGTCGGAAGAGACCCAGTACTTC	CASSRARSEETQYF	TRBV28	TRBJ2-5	few	.
TGTGCCAGCAGTTTATTTTGGGGCAATCAGCCCCAGCATTTT	CASSLFWGNQPQHF	TRBV27	TRBJ1-5	few	.
TGTGCCAGCAGACTGAGACCTGGGGCCAACGTCCTGACTTTC	CASRLRPGANVLTF	TRBV14	TRBJ2-6	few	.
TGTGCCAGCAGTTTTCTGCTAGCGGGCCGTGAGCAGTTCTTC	CASSFLLAGREQFF	TRBV28	TRBJ2-1	many	TRBD2
TGCAGTACGGGACAGGCCCGTGGGTTGGGAGATACGCAGTATTTT	CSTGQARGLGDTQYF	TRBV20-1	TRBJ2-3	many	TRBD1
TGCGCCAGCACCCCTAGCTTTTCCGCAGATACGCAGTATTTT	CASTPSFSADTQYF	TRBV10-2	TRBJ2-3	.	.
TGTGCCAGCAGTTATCGGCAGGGGATCAGCGAGCAGTACTTC	CASSYRQGISEQYF	TRBV6-5	TRBJ2-7	.	.
TGTGCCACCAGCAGGGACCTTCCCAATTTTGAGACCCAGTACTTC	CATSRDLPNFETQYF	TRBV15	TRBJ2-5	.	.
TGTGCCAGCCAACAGCCGGGACGGAGCTATGGCTACACCTTC	CASQQPGRSYGYTF	TRBV19	TRBJ1-2	.	.
TGTGCCAGCAGCCAAGAGGAGGGGGTAGGGAGGAAGCAGTACTTC	CASSQEEGVGRKQYF	TRBV4-2	TRBJ2-7	.	.
TGTGCCTGGAGTGGCTGGCGGGGACCCACAGATACGCAGTATTTT	CAWSGWRGPTDTQYF	TRBV30	TRBJ2-3	few	.
TGTGCCAGCAGTCGGTTAGCGGGAGTGGGTTACAATGAGCAGTTCTTC	CASSRLAGVGYNEQFF	TRBV6-1	TRBJ2-1	.	TRBD2
TGTGCCAGCAGCTTCGGAGGGGTGGACTACGAGCAGTACTTC	CASSFGGVDYEQYF	TRBV13	TRBJ2-7	.	.
TGTGCCAGCAGCCAAGCGATAGGGGGGTGGACTGAAGCTTTCTTT	CASSQAIGGWTEAFF	TRBV3-1	TRBJ1-1	.	.
TGTGCCAGCAACCTGGGGAGGAATCAGCCCCAGCATTTT	CASNLGRNQPQHF	TRBV12-3/TRBV12-4	TRBJ1-5	many	.
TGCGCCAGCAGCCAAGAGTGGGTCGTCACTGAAGCTTTCTTT	CASSQEWVVTEAFF	TRBV4-3	TRBJ1-1	few	.
TGTGCCAGCACTAACGGGGGGGGTAGCTCCTACAATGAGCAGTTCTTC	CASTNGGGSSYNEQFF	TRBV6-2/TRBV6-3	TRBJ2-1	.	TRBD2
TGTGCCAGTAGCGACCGGGGACTAGCGGCAGATACGCAGTATTTT	CASSDRGLAADTQYF	TRBV19	TRBJ2-3	.	TRBD2
TGTGCCAGCTCACCAGACTCGAGCAATCAGCCCCAGCATTTT	CASSPDSSNQPQHF	TRBV18	TRBJ1-5	.	.
TGTGCCAGCAGCTCTCAACCTAGAGAGACCTACGAGCAGTACTTC	CASSSQPRETYEQYF	TRBV9	TRBJ2-7	.	.
TGCGCCAGCAGCTCACCGGGACAGGGAAAGACCCAGTACTTC	CASSSPGQGKTQYF	TRBV5-1	TRBJ2-5	.	TRBD1
TGTGCCAGCAGATTACGAGGGGTGGGCTACTATGGCTACACCTTC	CASRLRGVGYYGYTF	TRBV11-2	TRBJ1-2	.	.
TGTGCCAGCATGGAGTACTATGCTAGCACAGATACGCAGTATTTT	CASMEYYASTDTQYF	TRBV2	TRBJ2-3	many	.
TGTGCCAGCAGCCCCTGGACCGGGGGAACCGGGGAGCTGTTTTTT	CASSPWTGGTGELFF	TRBV7-8	TRBJ2-2	.	.
TGTGCCAGCAGCTTCTGGGCTAGCATAGAGACCCAATACTTC	CASSFWASIETQYF	TRBV7-9	TRBJ2-5	.	.
TGTGCCAGCAGCCAGACAGGGGGCGCGGACACCGGGGAGCTGTTTTTT	CASSQTGGADTGELFF	TRBV28	TRBJ2-2	many	TRBD1
TGTGCCAGCAGCCGTAATCACGGGGGCACTGGCTACACCTTC	CASSRNHGGTGYTF	TRBV14	TRBJ1-2	.	.